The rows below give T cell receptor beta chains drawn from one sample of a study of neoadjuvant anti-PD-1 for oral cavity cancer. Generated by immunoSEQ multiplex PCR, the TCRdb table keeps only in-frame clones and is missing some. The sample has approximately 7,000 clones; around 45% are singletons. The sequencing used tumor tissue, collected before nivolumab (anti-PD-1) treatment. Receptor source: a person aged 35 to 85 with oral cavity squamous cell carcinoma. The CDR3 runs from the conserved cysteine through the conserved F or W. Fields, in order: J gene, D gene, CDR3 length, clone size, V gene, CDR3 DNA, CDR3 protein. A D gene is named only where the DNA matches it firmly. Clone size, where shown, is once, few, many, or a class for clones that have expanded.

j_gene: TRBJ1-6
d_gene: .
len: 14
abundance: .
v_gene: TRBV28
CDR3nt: TGTGCCAGCAGTCCGCCCGGTTCAGATTCACCCCTCCACTTT
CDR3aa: CASSPPGSDSPLHF

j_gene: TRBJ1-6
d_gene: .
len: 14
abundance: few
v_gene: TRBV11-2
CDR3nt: TGTGCCAGCAGCTTATTGCAGGATAATTCACCCCTCCACTTT
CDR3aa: CASSLLQDNSPLHF

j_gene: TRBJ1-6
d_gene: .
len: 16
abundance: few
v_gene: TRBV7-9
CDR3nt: TGTGCCAGCAGCCCCCCTCAGGGTCTAGGTAATTCACCCCTCCACTTT
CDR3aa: CASSPPQGLGNSPLHF

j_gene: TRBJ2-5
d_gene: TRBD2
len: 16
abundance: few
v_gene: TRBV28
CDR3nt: TGTGCCAGCAGTGCATTAGGGGGACTAGCCCTAGAGACCCAGTACTTC
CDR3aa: CASSALGGLALETQYF

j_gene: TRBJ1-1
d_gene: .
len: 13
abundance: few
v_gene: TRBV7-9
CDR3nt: TGTGCCAGCAGCTTAGGAGAGGACACTGAAGCTTTCTTT
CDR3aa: CASSLGEDTEAFF

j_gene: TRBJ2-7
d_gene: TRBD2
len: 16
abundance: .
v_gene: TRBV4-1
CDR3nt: TGCGCCAGCAGCCACCTCCTAGCGGGGGGGTTTTACGAGCAGTACTTC
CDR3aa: CASSHLLAGGFYEQYF

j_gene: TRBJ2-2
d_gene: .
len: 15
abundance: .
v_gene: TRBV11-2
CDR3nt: TGTGCCAGCAGCTTGGCGGGCTTGAGCACCGGGGAGCTGTTTTTT
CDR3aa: CASSLAGLSTGELFF

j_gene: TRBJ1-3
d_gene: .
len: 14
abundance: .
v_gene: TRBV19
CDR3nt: TGTGCCAGTAGTCAACAAGTTCATGGAAACACCATATATTTT
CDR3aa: CASSQQVHGNTIYF

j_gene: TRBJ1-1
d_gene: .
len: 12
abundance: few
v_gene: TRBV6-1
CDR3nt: TGTGCCAGCAGTGCCGCTAACACTGAAGCTTTCTTT
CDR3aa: CASSAANTEAFF

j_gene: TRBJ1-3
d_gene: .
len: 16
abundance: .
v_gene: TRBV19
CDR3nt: TGTGCCAGTAGTGCCTTTCGACAGCTCTCTGGAAACACCATATATTTT
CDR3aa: CASSAFRQLSGNTIYF

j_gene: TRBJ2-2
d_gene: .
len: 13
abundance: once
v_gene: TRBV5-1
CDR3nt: TGCGCCAGCAGCCCTCGTGGCACCGGGGAGCTGTTTTTT
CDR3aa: CASSPRGTGELFF

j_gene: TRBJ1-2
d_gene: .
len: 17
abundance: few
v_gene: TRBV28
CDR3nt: TGTGCCAGCAGTTTAATGATGGCCTGGGGGAGGTACTATGGCTACACCTTC
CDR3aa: CASSLMMAWGRYYGYTF

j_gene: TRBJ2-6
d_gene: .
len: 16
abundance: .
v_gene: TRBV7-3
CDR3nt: TGTGCCAGCAGCTTACCAGGGGAGTCTGGGGCCAACGTCCTGACTTTC
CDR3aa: CASSLPGESGANVLTF

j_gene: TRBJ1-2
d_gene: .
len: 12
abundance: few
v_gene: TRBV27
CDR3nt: TGTGCCAGCAGTTCCAGGGTTGGCGGCTACACCTTC
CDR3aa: CASSSRVGGYTF

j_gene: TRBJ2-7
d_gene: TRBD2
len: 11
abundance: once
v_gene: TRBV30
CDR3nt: TGTGCCCGTGGGGGGGTGGGCGAGCAGTACTTC
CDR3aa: CARGGVGEQYF

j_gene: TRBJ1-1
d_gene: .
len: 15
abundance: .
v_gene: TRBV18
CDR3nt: TGTGCCAGCTCACCTTCTTGGCAGGGAGAAACTGAAGCTTTCTTT
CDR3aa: CASSPSWQGETEAFF

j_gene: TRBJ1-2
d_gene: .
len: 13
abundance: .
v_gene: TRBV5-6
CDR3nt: TGTGCCAGCAGCTCAGGGATTAACTATGGCTACACCTTC
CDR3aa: CASSSGINYGYTF

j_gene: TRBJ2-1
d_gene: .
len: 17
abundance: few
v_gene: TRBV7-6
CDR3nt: TGTGCCAGCAGCTTAGCCCTCCAGGGCGCTGGTTCCAATGAGCAGTTCTTC
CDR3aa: CASSLALQGAGSNEQFF

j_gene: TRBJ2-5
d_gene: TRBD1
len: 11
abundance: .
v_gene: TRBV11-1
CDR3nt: TGTGCCAGCAGCGACAGGGGGACCCAGTACTTC
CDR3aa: CASSDRGTQYF

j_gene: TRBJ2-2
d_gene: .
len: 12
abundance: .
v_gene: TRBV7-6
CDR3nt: TGTGCCAGCACCGGTCTCACCGGGGAGCTGTTTTTT
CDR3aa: CASTGLTGELFF

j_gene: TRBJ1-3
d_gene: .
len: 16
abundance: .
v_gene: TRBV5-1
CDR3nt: TGCGCCAGCAGCTTGGAGGGCCGCTCCCATGGAAACACCATATATTTT
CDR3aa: CASSLEGRSHGNTIYF

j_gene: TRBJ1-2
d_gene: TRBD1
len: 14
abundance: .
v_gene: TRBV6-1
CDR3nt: TGTGCCGGGGACATCAGGGGGCGCGATGGTGGCTACACCTTC
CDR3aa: CAGDIRGRDGGYTF

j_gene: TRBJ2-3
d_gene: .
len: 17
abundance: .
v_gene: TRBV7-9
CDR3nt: TGTGCCAGCAGCGCAGTCGCCCGTCTGCCTAACACAGATATGCAGTATTTT
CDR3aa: CASSAVARLPNTDMQYF

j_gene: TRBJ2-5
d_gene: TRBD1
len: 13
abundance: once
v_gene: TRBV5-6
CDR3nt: TGTGCCAGCAGCTTGGACAGGGGGGCGACCCAGTACTTC
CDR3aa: CASSLDRGATQYF

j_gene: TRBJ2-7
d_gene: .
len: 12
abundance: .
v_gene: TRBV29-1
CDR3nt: TGCAGCGTTGGTATAGGGGGCTACGAGCAGTACTTC
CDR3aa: CSVGIGGYEQYF

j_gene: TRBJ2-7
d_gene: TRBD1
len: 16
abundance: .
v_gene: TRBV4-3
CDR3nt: TGCGCCAGCAGCCAAGATGCCGGACAGGGGGATCTCGAGCAGTACTTC
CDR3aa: CASSQDAGQGDLEQYF

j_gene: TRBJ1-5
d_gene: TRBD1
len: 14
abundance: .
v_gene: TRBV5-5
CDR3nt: TGTGCCAGCAGCACAGGGGGGATCAATCAGCCCCAGCATTTT
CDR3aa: CASSTGGINQPQHF

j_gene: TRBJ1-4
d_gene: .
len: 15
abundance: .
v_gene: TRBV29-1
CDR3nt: TGCAGCGTTGGTGTGGTAGGGACCGCTAATGAAAAACTGTTTTTT
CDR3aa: CSVGVVGTANEKLFF

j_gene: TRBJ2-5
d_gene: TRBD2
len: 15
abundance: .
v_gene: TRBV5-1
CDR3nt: TGCGCCAGCAGCCTTGGAAACGGGGGGGAAGAGACCCAGTACTTC
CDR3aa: CASSLGNGGEETQYF

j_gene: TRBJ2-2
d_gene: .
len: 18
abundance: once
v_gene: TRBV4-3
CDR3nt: TGCGCCAGCAGCCAAGATCTTCCAGGATCAGGGAGGACCGGGGAGCTGTTTTTT
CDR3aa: CASSQDLPGSGRTGELFF

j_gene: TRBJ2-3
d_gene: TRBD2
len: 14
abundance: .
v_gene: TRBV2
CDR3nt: TGTGCCAGCAGTGGGGGACTAGCGGCAGATACGCAGTATTTT
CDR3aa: CASSGGLAADTQYF

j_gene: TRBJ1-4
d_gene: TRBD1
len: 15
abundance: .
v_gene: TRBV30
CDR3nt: TGTGCCTGGAGTGTAGGTCACAGGGGGAATGAAAAACTGTTTTTT
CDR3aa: CAWSVGHRGNEKLFF

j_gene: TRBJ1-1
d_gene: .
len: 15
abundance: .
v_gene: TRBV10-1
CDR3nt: TGCGCCAGCAGTGAAGTTCAGGCGACGAACACTGAAGCTTTCTTT
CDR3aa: CASSEVQATNTEAFF

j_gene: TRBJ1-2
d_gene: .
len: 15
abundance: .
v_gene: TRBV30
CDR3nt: TGTGCCTGGAGTGGGACACTCGACGCTAACTATGGCTACACCTTC
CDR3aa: CAWSGTLDANYGYTF

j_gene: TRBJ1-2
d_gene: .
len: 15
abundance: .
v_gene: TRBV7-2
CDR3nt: TGTGCCAGCAGCTCAAACAGGGAACTTAACTATGGCTACACCTTC
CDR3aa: CASSSNRELNYGYTF

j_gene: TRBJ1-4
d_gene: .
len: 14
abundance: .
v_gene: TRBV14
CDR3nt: TGTGCCAGCAGCCATGGGACGGTGAATGAAAAACTGTTTTTT
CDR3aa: CASSHGTVNEKLFF

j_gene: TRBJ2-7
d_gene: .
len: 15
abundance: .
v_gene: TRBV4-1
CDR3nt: TGCGCCAGCAGCCAATTCCAGGGAAAGGACTACGAGCAGTACTTC
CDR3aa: CASSQFQGKDYEQYF

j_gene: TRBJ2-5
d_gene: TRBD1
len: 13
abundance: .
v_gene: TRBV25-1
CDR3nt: TGTGCCAGCAGTGACAGGGGGCGAGAGACCCAGTACTTC
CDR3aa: CASSDRGRETQYF

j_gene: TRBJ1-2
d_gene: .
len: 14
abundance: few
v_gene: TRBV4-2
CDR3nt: TGTGCCAGCAGCCAAGTTCAACGGGAGGATGGCTACACCTTC
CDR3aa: CASSQVQREDGYTF

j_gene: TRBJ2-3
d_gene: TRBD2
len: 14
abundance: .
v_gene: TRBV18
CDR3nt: TGTGCCAGCTCCCCGGGACTAGCCACAGATACGCAGTATTTT
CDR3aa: CASSPGLATDTQYF

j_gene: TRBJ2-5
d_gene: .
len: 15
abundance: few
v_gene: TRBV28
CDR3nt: TGTGCCAGCAGCGTAGCGGGACAGGTTCAAGAGACCCAGTACTTC
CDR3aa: CASSVAGQVQETQYF

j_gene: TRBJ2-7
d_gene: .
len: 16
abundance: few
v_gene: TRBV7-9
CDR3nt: TGTGCCAGCAGCTTGCTGACGGACATCCGATCCTACGAGCAGTACTTC
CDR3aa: CASSLLTDIRSYEQYF

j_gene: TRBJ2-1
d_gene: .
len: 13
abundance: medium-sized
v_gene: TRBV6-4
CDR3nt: TGTGCCAGCAGTGACTCGGACAACAATGAGCAGTTCTTC
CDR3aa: CASSDSDNNEQFF

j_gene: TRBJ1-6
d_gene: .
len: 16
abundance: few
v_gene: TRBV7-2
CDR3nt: TGTGCCAGCAGTATAGCGGCGGCGGGGGTGAGTTCACCCCTCCACTTT
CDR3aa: CASSIAAAGVSSPLHF

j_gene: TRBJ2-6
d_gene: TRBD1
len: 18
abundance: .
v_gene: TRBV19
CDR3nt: TGTGCCAGTACCAACCCCGGGACAGGGTTGGCTGGGGCCAACGTCCTGACTTTC
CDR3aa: CASTNPGTGLAGANVLTF